Shown below are 6 T cell receptor beta chains from a single sample sequenced in a study of T-cell memory formation after mild COVID-19 listed by TCRdb under 2021. Receptors were amplified or captured by 5' RACE. The run used an Illumina NovaSeq 6000. The public reads were quality trimmed at Q25 with fastp and then assembled into clones with MiXCR by TCRdb, keeping productive beta chains. Rows matching on CDR3 protein sequence are summarized as one entry with the most common DNA and genes. In all, the sample holds more than 120,000 distinct CDR3 sequences, and under 7% of those were seen once. The ten biggest clones cover about 1.9% of the sample. Source material: PBMCs or a T cell subset sorted from them (not recorded which). These receptors were taken from an adult woman who had mild COVID-19 (a few samples of this study predate the infection). The sample titles of this study are shuffled in the database, so cell type and time point are left out; the donor was told from shared clones.

This rearrangement joins TRBV2 to TRBJ2-1; D remains ambiguous. V lost 6 bases, J lost 7 bases, and 7 bases lay in between. The germline V gene has CDR1 SNHLY and CDR2 FYNNEI. CDR3 length: 11 residues. CDR3 sequence reads: CASSANNEQFF. CDR3 sequence (DNA): TGTGCCAGCAGCGCGAATAATGAGCAGTTCTTC.

In this sample, this clonotype turned up many times. The rearrangement links TRBV6-5 to TRBJ2-3; the match to TRBD2 covers 11 bases. This CDR3 contains 16 residues. With 2 bases clipped from V and 6 bases from J, the junction kept 7 bases outside the gene matches. The germline V gene encodes CDR1 MNHEY and CDR2 SVGAGI. This chain's CDR3 is CASSYLASGGSDTQYF. The CDR3 coding sequence is TGTGCCAGCAGTTACCTTGCTAGCGGGGGGTCGGATACGCAGTATTTT.

This clonotype has at least ten counts. The chain employs TRBV2 and TRBJ2-3; D remains ambiguous. Germline lookup yields CDR1 SNHLY and CDR2 FYNNEI. V dropped 6 bases and J dropped 0 bases, with 10 bases sitting between them. The CDR3 is 14 amino acids. CDR3 sequence reads: CASSRTLSTDTQYF. CDR3 in DNA: TGTGCCAGCAGCCGCACTCTAAGCACAGATACGCAGTATTTT.

This clonotype was observed a few times. The gene calls are TRBV3-1 and TRBJ1-4, with TRBD1 identical over 7 bases. Germline V gene data show CDR1 as LGHDT and CDR2 as YNNKEL (reference sequence). This CDR3 spans 16 amino acids. V trimming: 1 base; J trimming: 1 base; junction bases outside the gene matches: 3. In DNA form, the CDR3 reads TGTGCCAGCAGCCAAGGTACAGGGGTAACTAATGAAAAACTGTTTTTT. Protein sequence: CASSQGTGVTNEKLFF. The full variable domain, completed using reference TRBV3-1 and TRBJ1-4, is DTAVSQTPKYLVTQMGNDKSIKCEQNLGHDTMYWYKQDSKKFLKIMFSYNNKELIINETVPNRFSPKSPDKAHLNLHINSLELGDSAVYFCASSQGTGVTNEKLFFGSGTQLSVL.

J is TRBJ2-5 and V is TRBV11-2, with 8 bases identical to TRBD2. This CDR3 comprises 13 residues. The V gene's germline CDR1 is SGHAT and CDR2 FQNNGV. The V segment lost 4 bases and the J segment 11 bases; nucleotides outside the gene matches: 9. CDR3 protein: CASSYGGASAQYF. In DNA, the CDR3 is TGTGCCAGCAGCTACGGGGGGGCATCTGCACAGTACTTC.

This chain connects TRBV20-1 to TRBJ1-1; the D gene is possibly TRBD1 (5 bases). The CDR3 sequence is 14 residues long. Trimming removed 1 base at V and 10 bases at J, with 19 bases between. The germline gives CDR1 DFQATT, CDR2 SNEGSKA (reference sequence). The CDR3 sequence: CSARGRLGGQLAFF. CDR3 bases: TGCAGTGCTAGAGGCCGACTTGGGGGTCAATTAGCTTTCTTT.